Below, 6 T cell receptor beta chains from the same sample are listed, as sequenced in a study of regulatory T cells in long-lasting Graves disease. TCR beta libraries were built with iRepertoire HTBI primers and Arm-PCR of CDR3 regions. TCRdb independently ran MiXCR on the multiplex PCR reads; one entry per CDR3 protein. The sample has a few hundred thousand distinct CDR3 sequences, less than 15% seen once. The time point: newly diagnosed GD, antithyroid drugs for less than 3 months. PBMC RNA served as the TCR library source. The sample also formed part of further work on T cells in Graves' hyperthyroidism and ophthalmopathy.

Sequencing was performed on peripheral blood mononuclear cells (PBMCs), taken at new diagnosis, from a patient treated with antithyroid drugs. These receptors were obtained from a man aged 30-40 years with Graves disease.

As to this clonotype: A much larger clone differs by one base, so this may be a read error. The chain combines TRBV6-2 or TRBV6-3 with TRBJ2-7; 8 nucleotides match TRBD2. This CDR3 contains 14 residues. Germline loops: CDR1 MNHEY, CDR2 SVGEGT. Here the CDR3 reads CAGSVVAGIYEQYF. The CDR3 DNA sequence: TGTGCCGGCAGTGTCGTAGCGGGAATCTACGAGCAGTACTTC.

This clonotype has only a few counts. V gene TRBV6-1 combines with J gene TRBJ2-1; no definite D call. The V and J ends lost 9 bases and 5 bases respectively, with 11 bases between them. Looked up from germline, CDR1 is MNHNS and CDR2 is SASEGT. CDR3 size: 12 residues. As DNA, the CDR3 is TGTGCCAGGGGGTTTCCCGACAATGAGCAGTTCTTC. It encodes CARGFPDNEQFF.

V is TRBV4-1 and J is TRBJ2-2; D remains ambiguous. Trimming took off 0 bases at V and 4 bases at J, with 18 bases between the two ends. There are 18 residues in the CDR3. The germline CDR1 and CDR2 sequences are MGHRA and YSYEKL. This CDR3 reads CASSQDLGQLLPTGELFF. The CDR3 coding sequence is TGCGCCAGCAGCCAAGATTTGGGCCAGCTCCTCCCCACCGGGGAGCTGTTTTTT.

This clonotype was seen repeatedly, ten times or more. This CDR3 is CASSLRGLPQETQYF. The CDR3 DNA is TGTGCCAGCAGTTTAAGGGGACTACCACAAGAGACCCAGTACTTC. The rearrangement uses TRBV27 and TRBJ2-5, with 7 bases fitting TRBD2. The germline V gene encodes CDR1 MNHEY and CDR2 SMNVEV (reference sequence). This CDR3 is built from 15 residues. The V gene end was trimmed by 2 bases and the J gene end by 2 bases; junction bases not matched to a gene: 5.

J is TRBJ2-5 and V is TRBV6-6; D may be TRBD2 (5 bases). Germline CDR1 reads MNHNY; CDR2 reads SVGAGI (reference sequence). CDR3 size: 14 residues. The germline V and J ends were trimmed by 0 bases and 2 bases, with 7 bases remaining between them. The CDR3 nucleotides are TGTGCCAGCAGTTACTCGACTAATCAAGAGACCCAGTACTTC. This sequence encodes CASSYSTNQETQYF.

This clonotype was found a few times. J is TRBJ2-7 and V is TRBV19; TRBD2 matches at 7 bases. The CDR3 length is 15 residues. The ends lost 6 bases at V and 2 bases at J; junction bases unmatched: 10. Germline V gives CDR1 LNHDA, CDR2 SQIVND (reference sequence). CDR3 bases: TGTGCCAGTAGGGAGAGCGACGGGGGGACCTACGAGCAGTACTTC. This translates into CASRESDGGTYEQYF.